These 30 T cell receptor beta chains came from one sample sequenced in a study of shared clonotypes between healthy human individuals. Sequencing used immunoSEQ multiplex PCR; TCRdb keeps in-frame clones, though not all of them. Here the sample spans some 500,000 clones, around 95% being singletons. Sequencing was done on a sample of naive CD4+ T cells sorted from blood. Subset: CD45RA+ positively selected. The receptors originated from a woman in her thirties in good health.

The chain is built from TRBV7-2 and TRBJ2-7, with TRBD2 identical over 8 bases. There are 13 residues in the CDR3. The V and J ends lost 3 bases and 2 bases, in that order; junction bases with no gene match: 0. Germline CDR1 SGHTA, CDR2 FQGNSA. CDR3 amino acids: CASSFSGAYEQYF. The CDR3 coding sequence is TGTGCCAGCAGCTTTAGCGGGGCCTACGAGCAGTACTTC.

The rearrangement links TRBV6-5 to TRBJ1-4; TRBD1 aligns across 7 bases. The CDR3 totals 16 residues. CDR1 MNHEY and CDR2 SVGAGI come from the germline V gene. The V gene end was trimmed by 6 bases and the J gene end by 3 bases; junction bases not matched to a gene: 10. CDR3 sequence (DNA): TGTGCCAGCAGCTACAGGGGCGGCTCTGCTAATGAAAAACTGTTTTTT. It specifies CASSYRGGSANEKLFF.

V and J are TRBV6-5 and TRBJ1-2; maybe TRBD1 (5 bases). Trimming pared 0 bases from V and 8 bases from J, leaving 10 bases between. The CDR3 contains 13 residues. Germline assignment: CDR1 MNHEY and CDR2 SVGAGI. The CDR3 here is CASSYSGEGGYTF. Written as DNA, the CDR3 is TGTGCCAGCAGTTACTCGGGGGAAGGCGGCTACACCTTC.

V usage is TRBV30 and J usage is TRBJ1-1; D might be TRBD1 (5 bases). Germline loops: CDR1 GTSNPN, CDR2 SVGIG (reference sequence). The V end was cut by 2 bases, the J end by 10 bases, with 17 bases between. CDR3 length: 13 amino acids. The CDR3 protein is CAWSNFEGSRAFF. In nucleotides, the CDR3 is TGTGCCTGGAGTAACTTTGAGGGGAGTAGAGCTTTCTTT.

This clone appeared once. The CDR3 DNA reads as TGTGCCAGCAGCTCACTGACTGGAGGGAACATTCAGTACTTC. Protein: CASSSLTGGNIQYF. The V call is TRBV7-9, the J call TRBJ2-4; maybe TRBD2 (6 bases). The CDR3 is made up of 14 amino acids. V shed 4 bases and J shed 7 bases, with 14 bases lying between them. CDR1 SEHNR and CDR2 FQNEAQ come from the germline V gene (reference sequence). Together with reference TRBV7-9 and TRBJ2-4, the CDR3 gives the full variable domain: DTGVSQNPRHKITKRGQNVTFRCDPISEHNRLYWYRQTLGQGPEFLTYFQNEAQLEKSRLLSDRFSAERPKGSFSTLEIQRTEQGDSAMYLCASSSLTGGNIQYFGAGTRLSVL.

The rearrangement links TRBV19 to TRBJ1-1, with TRBD1 as a possible D gene (6 bases). The V end was cut by 5 bases, the J end by 4 bases, with 14 bases between. Germline CDR1 and CDR2: LNHDA and SQIVND (reference sequence). This CDR3 comprises 14 residues. CDR3 sequence (DNA): TGTGCCAGTAGTCCCGCCAGGGGTGGCACTGAAGCTTTCTTT. Amino acids: CASSPARGGTEAFF.

The chain employs TRBV19 and TRBJ1-5; 9 nucleotides line up with TRBD1. V lost 4 bases, J lost 7 bases, and 14 bases stayed unmatched. CDR3 size: 17 residues. Per germline, CDR1 LNHDA and CDR2 SQIVND (reference sequence). CDR3 loop: CASSNRGQTGGRQPQHF. In nucleotides, the CDR3 is TGTGCCAGTAGTAACCGAGGCCAAACAGGGGGCCGGCAGCCCCAGCATTTT.

The gene calls are TRBV5-1 and TRBJ2-7; a possible D gene is TRBD2 (6 bases). This CDR3 contains 16 residues. V lost 2 bases and J lost 5, with 20 bases in between. Germline CDR1 reads SGHRS; CDR2 reads YFSETQ. The CDR3 bases are TGCGCCAGCAGCTTCTCCACCGGGACTGAGGGGCACGAGCAGTACTTC. Translating gives CASSFSTGTEGHEQYF. Drawing the rest from reference TRBV5-1 and TRBJ2-7, the complete variable domain is KAGVTQTPRYLIKTRGQQVTLSCSPISGHRSVSWYQQTPGQGLQFLFEYFSETQRNKGNFPGRFSGRQFSNSRSEMNVSTLELGDSALYLCASSFSTGTEGHEQYFGPGTRLTVT.

V usage is TRBV10-3 and J usage is TRBJ1-1; D remains ambiguous. Germline lookup yields CDR1 ENHRY and CDR2 SYGVKD. This CDR3 contains 13 residues. V shed 2 bases and J shed 0 bases, with 4 bases lying between them. The CDR3 DNA sequence: TGTGCCATCAGTGAGCTAGTGAACACTGAAGCTTTCTTT. This encodes CAISELVNTEAFF.

V gene TRBV5-4 combines with J gene TRBJ2-2; TRBD1 agrees at 9 bases. After removal of 3 bases from V and 4 bases from J, the junction contained 7 bases not matched to a gene. The CDR3 is 16 amino acids. Germline V gene data show CDR1 as SGHNT and CDR2 as YYREEE (reference sequence). CDR3 DNA: TGTGCCAGCAGCTCTCCGGGACAGGGACCCACCGGGGAGCTGTTTTTT. It specifies CASSSPGQGPTGELFF.

The V call is TRBV28, the J call TRBJ1-5; D not resolved. In germline, CDR1 is MDHEN, CDR2 SYDVKM. The CDR3 is 15 residues long. V was cut by 3 bases and J by 2 bases, with 11 bases left in between. Here the CDR3 reads CASSFPPIGNQPQHF. The CDR3 nucleotides are TGTGCCAGCAGTTTCCCCCCGATAGGCAATCAGCCCCAGCATTTT.

The rearrangement links TRBV5-1 to TRBJ2-7; 9 nucleotides match TRBD2. CDR3 length equals 17 residues. Germline CDR1 reads SGHRS; CDR2 reads YFSETQ. V lost 3 bases and J lost 2; bases outside the gene matches: 12. CDR3 sequence reads: CASSSSPIAGVPYEQYF. CDR3 in DNA: TGCGCCAGCAGCTCCAGCCCCATAGCGGGAGTCCCCTACGAGCAGTACTTC. Full variable domain (rest looked up from reference TRBV5-1 and TRBJ2-7): KAGVTQTPRYLIKTRGQQVTLSCSPISGHRSVSWYQQTPGQGLQFLFEYFSETQRNKGNFPGRFSGRQFSNSRSEMNVSTLELGDSALYLCASSSSPIAGVPYEQYFGPGTRLTVT.

The chain employs TRBV19 and TRBJ1-2; D is ambiguous. The CDR3 covers 12 residues. Trimming took off 9 bases at V and 5 bases at J, with 13 bases between the two ends. Germline loops: CDR1 LNHDA, CDR2 SQIVND (reference sequence). In DNA, the CDR3 is TGTGCCAGCGCGAACAGTAATTATGGCTACACCTTC. This gives the protein CASANSNYGYTF.

This clone was seen only once. DNA for the CDR3: TGTGCCAGCAGCTTATCTCCGGGACAGAAAGAGACCCAGTACTTC. It translates to CASSLSPGQKETQYF. This chain connects TRBV7-2 to TRBJ2-5; 7 bases line up with TRBD1. The germline CDR1 and CDR2 sequences are SGHTA and FQGNSA. The CDR3 sequence is 15 residues long. The V segment lost 2 bases and the J segment 3 bases; nucleotides outside the gene matches: 6.

The genes are TRBV6-1 and TRBJ2-7, with 9 bases that match TRBD2. Germline V CDR1 and CDR2: MNHNS, SASEGT. J gave up 3 bases and V 4 bases, and 13 bases lay outside the gene matches. CDR3 length equals 17 residues. The CDR3 DNA reads TGTGCCAGCAGTGGCCTCGGGGGAGCGGGAGGCCTCTACGAGCAGTACTTC. Translated: CASSGLGGAGGLYEQYF.

The rearrangement links TRBV30 to TRBJ2-7, with D hard to call. Germline lookup yields CDR1 GTSNPN and CDR2 SVGIG (reference sequence). This CDR3 spans 13 amino acids. V was cut by 2 bases and J by 5 bases, with 13 bases left in between. In DNA, the CDR3 is TGTGCCTGGAGTTCGGGCCTCAACGACGAGCAGTACTTC. Protein product: CAWSSGLNDEQYF.

This sequence joins TRBV7-9 and TRBJ2-3, with TRBD2 matching over 8 bases. The germline V gene encodes CDR1 SEHNR and CDR2 FQNEAQ (reference sequence). Losses at the gene ends were 10 bases for V and 0 bases for J; bases not matched to a gene: 9. The CDR3 runs 15 residues. The CDR3: CATPGLGDSTDTQYF. CDR3 DNA sequence: TGTGCCACCCCGGGACTAGGAGATAGCACAGATACGCAGTATTTT.

This rearrangement joins TRBV11-2 to TRBJ1-1, with no clear D. Looked up from germline, CDR1 is SGHAT and CDR2 is FQNNGV. The CDR3 runs 14 residues. Trimming removed 3 bases at V and 0 bases at J, with 8 bases between. The CDR3 sequence is CASSFDELNTEAFF. The CDR3 nucleotides read TGTGCCAGCAGCTTCGACGAATTGAACACTGAAGCTTTCTTT.

Worth noting for this clone: This same CDR3 is encoded by further DNA sequences in the sample. The chain is built from TRBV6-6 and TRBJ1-3; unclear D gene. Trimming cost V 0 bases and J 0 bases, with 3 bases left between them. This CDR3 is built from 14 residues. CDR1 is MNHNY and CDR2 is SVGAGI in the germline V gene (reference sequence). This CDR3 reads CASSYSDSGNTIYF. The CDR3 nucleotides are TGTGCCAGCAGTTACTCGGACTCTGGAAACACCATATATTTT.

The chain couples TRBV27 to TRBJ1-5; D uncertain. Germline V gives CDR1 MNHEY, CDR2 SMNVEV (reference sequence). V gave up 6 bases and J gave up 4 bases, with 10 bases separating them. The CDR3 sequence is 13 residues long. DNA of the CDR3: TGTGCCAGCAGGCCCTCCCGGAATCAGCCCCAGCATTTT. It yields the protein CASRPSRNQPQHF.

The chain recombines TRBV19 with TRBJ2-7, with 9 bases lining up with TRBD1. The ends lost 4 bases at V and 2 bases at J; junction bases unmatched: 6. Germline V gives CDR1 LNHDA, CDR2 SQIVND (reference sequence). The CDR3 runs 15 residues. The CDR3 DNA reads TGTGCCAGTAGTACCCGGACAGGGGCGACCTACGAGCAGTACTTC. Its translation is CASSTRTGATYEQYF.

The chain is built from TRBV5-1 and TRBJ2-5, with TRBD2 identical over 13 bases. Germline V gene lookup returns CDR1 SGHRS and CDR2 YFSETQ. The V segment lost 4 bases and the J segment 5 bases; nucleotides outside the gene matches: 8. This CDR3 is 16 amino acids long. CDR3 nucleotides: TGCGCCAGCAGCGGCGGACTAGCGGGAGTAAGGGAGACCCAGTACTTC. It codes for CASSGGLAGVRETQYF.

The chain carries TRBV7-8 and TRBJ2-1; 8 nucleotides match TRBD2. V dropped 4 bases and J dropped 9; count of bases not matched to a gene: 20. The CDR3 extends over 18 amino acids. In germline, CDR1 is SGHVS, CDR2 FQNEAQ. CDR3 in amino acids: CASSSRAPAGASGSEQFF. CDR3 DNA: TGTGCCAGCAGCTCCCGGGCCCCAGCGGGAGCTTCTGGGAGTGAGCAGTTCTTC.

V and J are TRBV28 and TRBJ1-2; no clear D. CDR3 length: 15 amino acids. V lost 3 bases to trimming and J lost 1 base, with 12 bases between them. Germline V gives CDR1 MDHEN, CDR2 SYDVKM. CDR3 sequence: CASSFSIGVNYGYTF. As DNA, the CDR3 is TGTGCCAGCAGTTTCTCCATCGGGGTTAACTATGGCTACACCTTC.

The V call is TRBV2, the J call TRBJ2-5; D is uncertain. Trimming cost V 7 bases and J 4 bases, with 7 bases left between them. The CDR3 is 11 residues long. Germline V CDR1 and CDR2: SNHLY, FYNNEI. Here the CDR3 reads CASTSRETQYF. DNA of the CDR3: TGTGCCAGCACGTCACGAGAGACCCAGTACTTC.

Points on this clone: In the same sample, other DNA sequences code for this CDR3. The chain joins TRBV28 to TRBJ2-2, with D uncertain. Germline CDR1 MDHEN, CDR2 SYDVKM. Deletions cut 5 bases from V and 3 bases from J, with 4 bases between. This CDR3 has 12 amino acids. The CDR3 loop is CASSLDTGELFF. DNA of the CDR3: TGTGCCAGCAGTCTGGACACCGGGGAGCTGTTTTTT.

The rearrangement links TRBV14 to TRBJ2-2; maybe TRBD1 (6 bases). The length of the CDR3 is 16 residues. V was shortened by 1 base and J by 3 bases, with 12 bases between the two germline ends. Germline V gives CDR1 SGHDN, CDR2 FVKESK. The CDR3 nucleotides are TGTGCCAGCAGCCAAGTGTGGGGGCCCTACACCGGGGAGCTGTTTTTT. It specifies CASSQVWGPYTGELFF. Full variable domain (missing parts from reference TRBV14 and TRBJ2-2): EAGVTQFPSHSVIEKGQTVTLRCDPISGHDNLYWYRRVMGKEIKFLLHFVKESKQDESGMPNNRFLAERTGGTYSTLKVQPAELEDSGVYFCASSQVWGPYTGELFFGEGSRLTVL.

The chain combines TRBV5-1 with TRBJ2-7; D is ambiguous. Germline V gene data show CDR1 as SGHRS and CDR2 as YFSETQ. This CDR3 has 13 residues. Deletions cut 5 bases from V and 1 base from J, with 10 bases between. The CDR3 loop is CASSYSRSYEQYF. CDR3 DNA sequence: TGCGCCAGCAGTTATAGCCGGTCCTACGAGCAGTACTTC.

The rearrangement uses TRBV28 and TRBJ2-7, with 9 bases lining up with TRBD2. The CDR3 is 15 amino acids. CDR1 and CDR2 from the germline V gene are MDHEN and SYDVKM. Trimming at V came to 7 bases and at J to 2 bases, leaving 9 bases not matched to a gene. DNA of the CDR3: TGTGCCAGCACCGTTCCTGGGACTAGCACCTACGAGCAGTACTTC. Translation gives CASTVPGTSTYEQYF. Full variable domain (remainder filled in from reference TRBV28 and TRBJ2-7): DVKVTQSSRYLVKRTGEKVFLECVQDMDHENMFWYRQDPGLGLRLIYFSYDVKMKEKGDIPEGYSVSREKKERFSLILESASTNQTSMYLCASTVPGTSTYEQYFGPGTRLTVT.

This chain joins TRBV27 and TRBJ2-5, with TRBD1 identical over 8 bases. The CDR3 runs 14 residues. CDR1 MNHEY and CDR2 SMNVEV come from the germline V gene (reference sequence). J was trimmed by 5 bases and V by 4 bases; bases with no gene match: 6. The CDR3 protein is CASSYQGATETQYF. The CDR3 nucleotides read TGTGCCAGCAGTTACCAGGGGGCGACGGAGACCCAGTACTTC.